This is a list of T cell receptor beta chains from one sample in a study of T cells after yellow fever vaccination. Each CDR3 protein gets one entry after TCRdb re-called the 5' RACE reads with MiXCR. Of roughly 340,000 distinct CDR3 sequences listed, approximately 4.2% are singletons. The specimen comprised PBMCs, sampled 5 days after the yellow fever booster vaccination. These receptors came from a man in his late teens or twenties who received the YFV17D yellow fever vaccine. Both conserved end residues are trimmed from each CDR3. Only some rows state a clone size, as once, few, many or a class for expanded clones.

V gene,clone size,CDR3 protein
TRBV7-9,many,ASSPAQGGEETQY
TRBV29-1,many,SVSSGGWETQY
TRBV6-5,NA,ASSYPGKFNEQF
TRBV5-1,many,ASSFTGYRQF
TRBV7-9,NA,ASSSGQSVPGYT
TRBV6-6,many,ASRRPNSGANVLT
TRBV7-9,few,ASSATSGGRGVEQF
TRBV28,many,ASSFSLALYNEQF
TRBV3-1,many,ASSQGNIQN
TRBV2,NA,ASSENGARYNEQF
TRBV7-9,many,ASSLSIKETQY
TRBV4-2,few,ASTLGTSGGLSTDTQY
TRBV7-3,NA,ASSFGRYNEQF
TRBV2,few,ASSDNFREGTQY
TRBV7-2,many,ASSLTSGEDTQY
TRBV4-1,few,ASSREVVEKLF
TRBV19,NA,ASSPGTAALSGNTIY
TRBV5-1,many,ASSLGASPTEAF
TRBV4-2,few,ASSQDATGGTTEAF
TRBV15,few,ATSRDRRGRNQPQH
TRBV28,many,ASSLQGSDTQY
TRBV20-1,few,SARGPKTADTQY
TRBV12-3/TRBV12-4,few,ASRRGGSSYEQY
TRBV14,NA,ASSLWTSLSTDTQY
TRBV7-2,NA,ASSLRVSDSEAF
TRBV6-6,NA,ASSPGHPSSYEQY